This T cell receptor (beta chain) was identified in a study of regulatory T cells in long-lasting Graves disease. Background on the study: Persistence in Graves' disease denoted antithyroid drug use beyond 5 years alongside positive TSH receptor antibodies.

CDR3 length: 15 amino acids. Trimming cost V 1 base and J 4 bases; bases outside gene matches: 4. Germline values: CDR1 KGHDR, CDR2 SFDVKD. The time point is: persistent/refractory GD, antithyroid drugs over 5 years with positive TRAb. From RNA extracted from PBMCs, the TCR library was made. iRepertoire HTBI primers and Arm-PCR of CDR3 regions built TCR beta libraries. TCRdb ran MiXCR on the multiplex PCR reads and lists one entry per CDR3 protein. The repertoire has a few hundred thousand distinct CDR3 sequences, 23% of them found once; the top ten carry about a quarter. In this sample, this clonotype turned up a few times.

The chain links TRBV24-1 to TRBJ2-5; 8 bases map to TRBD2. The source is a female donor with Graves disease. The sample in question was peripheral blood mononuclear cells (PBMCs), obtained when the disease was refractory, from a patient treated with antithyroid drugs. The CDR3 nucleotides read TGTGCCACCAGTGATTTCCCGAGCGGGGGAGAGACCCAGTACTTC. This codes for CATSDFPSGGETQYF.